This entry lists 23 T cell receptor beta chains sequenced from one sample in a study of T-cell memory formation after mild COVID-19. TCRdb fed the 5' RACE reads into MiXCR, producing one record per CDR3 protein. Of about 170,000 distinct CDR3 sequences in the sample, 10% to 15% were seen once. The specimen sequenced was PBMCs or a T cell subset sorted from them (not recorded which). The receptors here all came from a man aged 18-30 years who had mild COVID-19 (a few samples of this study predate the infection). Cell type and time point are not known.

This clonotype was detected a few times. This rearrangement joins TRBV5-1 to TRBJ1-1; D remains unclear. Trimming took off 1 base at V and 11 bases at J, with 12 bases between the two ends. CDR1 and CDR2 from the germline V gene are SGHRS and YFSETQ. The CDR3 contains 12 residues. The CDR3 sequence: CASSLNGGGAFF. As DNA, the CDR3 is TGCGCCAGCAGCTTGAATGGCGGTGGGGCTTTCTTT. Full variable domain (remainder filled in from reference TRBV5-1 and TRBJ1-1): KAGVTQTPRYLIKTRGQQVTLSCSPISGHRSVSWYQQTPGQGLQFLFEYFSETQRNKGNFPGRFSGRQFSNSRSEMNVSTLELGDSALYLCASSLNGGGAFFGQGTRLTVV.

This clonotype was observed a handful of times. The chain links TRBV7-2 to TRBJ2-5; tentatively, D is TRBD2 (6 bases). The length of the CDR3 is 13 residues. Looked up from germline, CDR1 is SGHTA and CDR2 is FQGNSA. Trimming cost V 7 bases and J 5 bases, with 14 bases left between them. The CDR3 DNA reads TGTGCCAGCACCCCCCCGGGGAGGGAGACCCAGTACTTC. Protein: CASTPPGRETQYF.

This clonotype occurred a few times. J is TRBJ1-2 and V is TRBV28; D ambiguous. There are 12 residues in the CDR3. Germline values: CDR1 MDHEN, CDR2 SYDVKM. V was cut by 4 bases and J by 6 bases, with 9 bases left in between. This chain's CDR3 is CASSSAADGYTF. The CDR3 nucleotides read TGTGCCAGCAGTTCGGCGGCGGATGGCTACACCTTC.

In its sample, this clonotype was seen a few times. The CDR3 DNA follows: TGTGCCAGCAGCCCCACCGGGGACAAGGCAACCTACGAGCAGTACTTC. Protein sequence: CASSPTGDKATYEQYF. The V call is TRBV4-2, the J call TRBJ2-7; a possible D gene is TRBD1 (6 bases). The CDR3 has 16 residues. CDR1 and CDR2 (germline): LGHNA, YNFKEQ. The V end lost 4 bases, the J end lost 2 bases, and 18 bases lay between the germline ends.

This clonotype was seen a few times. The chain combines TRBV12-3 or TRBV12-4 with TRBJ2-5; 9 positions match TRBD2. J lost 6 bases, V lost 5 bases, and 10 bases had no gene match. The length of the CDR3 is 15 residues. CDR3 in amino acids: CASSPARAGGKTQYF. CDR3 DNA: TGTGCCAGCAGTCCGGCCAGGGCGGGGGGGAAGACCCAGTACTTC.

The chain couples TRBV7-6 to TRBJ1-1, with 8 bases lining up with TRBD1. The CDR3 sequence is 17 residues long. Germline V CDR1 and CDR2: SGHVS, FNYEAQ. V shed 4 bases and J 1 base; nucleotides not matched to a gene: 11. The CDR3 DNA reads TGTGCCAGCAGCTCCCCCCCCCGGACAGGGAAGAACACTGAAGCTTTCTTT. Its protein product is CASSSPPRTGKNTEAFF. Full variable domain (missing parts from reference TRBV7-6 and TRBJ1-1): GAGVSQSPRYKVTKRGQDVALRCDPISGHVSLYWYRQALGQGPEFLTYFNYEAQQDKSGLPNDRFSAERPEGSISTLTIQRTEQRDSAMYRCASSSPPRTGKNTEAFFGQGTRLTVV.

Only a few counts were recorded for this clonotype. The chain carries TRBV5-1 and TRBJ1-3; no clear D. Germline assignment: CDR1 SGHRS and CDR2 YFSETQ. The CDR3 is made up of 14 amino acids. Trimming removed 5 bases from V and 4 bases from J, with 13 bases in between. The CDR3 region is CASRSTEGGNTIYF. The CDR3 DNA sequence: TGCGCCAGCAGGTCTACCGAGGGCGGAAACACCATATATTTT.

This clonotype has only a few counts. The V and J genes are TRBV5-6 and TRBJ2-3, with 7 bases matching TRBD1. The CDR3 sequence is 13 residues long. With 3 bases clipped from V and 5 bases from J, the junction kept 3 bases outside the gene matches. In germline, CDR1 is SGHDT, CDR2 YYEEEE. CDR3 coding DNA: TGTGCCAGCAGCTATCCAGGGGGAGATACGCAGTATTTT. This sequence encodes CASSYPGGDTQYF.

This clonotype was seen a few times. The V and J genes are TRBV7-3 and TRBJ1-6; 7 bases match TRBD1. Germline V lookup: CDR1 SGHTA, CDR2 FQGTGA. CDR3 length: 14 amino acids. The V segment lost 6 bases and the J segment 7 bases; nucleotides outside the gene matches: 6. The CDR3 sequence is CASRSDRANSPLHF. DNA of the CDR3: TGTGCCAGCAGATCTGACAGGGCCAATTCACCCCTCCACTTT.

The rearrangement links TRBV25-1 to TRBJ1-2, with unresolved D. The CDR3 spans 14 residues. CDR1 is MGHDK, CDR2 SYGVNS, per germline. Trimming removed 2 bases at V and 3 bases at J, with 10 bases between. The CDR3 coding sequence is TGTGCCAGCAGTGAAATCTCGCCCGACTATGGCTACACCTTC. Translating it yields CASSEISPDYGYTF.

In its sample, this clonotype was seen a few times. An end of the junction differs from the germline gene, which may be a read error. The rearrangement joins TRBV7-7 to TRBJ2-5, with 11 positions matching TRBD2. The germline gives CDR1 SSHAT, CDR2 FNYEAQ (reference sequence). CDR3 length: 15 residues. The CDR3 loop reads CASSLIAGGLETQYF. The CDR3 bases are TGTGCTAGCAGCTTAATAGCGGGGGGGCTGGAGACCCAGTACTTC.

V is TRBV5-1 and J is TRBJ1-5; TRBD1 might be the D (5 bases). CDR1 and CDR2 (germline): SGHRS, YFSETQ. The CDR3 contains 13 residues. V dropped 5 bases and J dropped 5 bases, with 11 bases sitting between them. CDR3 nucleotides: TGCGCCAGCAGAAGGGGTAGGGATCAGCCCCAGCATTTT. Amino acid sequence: CASRRGRDQPQHF.

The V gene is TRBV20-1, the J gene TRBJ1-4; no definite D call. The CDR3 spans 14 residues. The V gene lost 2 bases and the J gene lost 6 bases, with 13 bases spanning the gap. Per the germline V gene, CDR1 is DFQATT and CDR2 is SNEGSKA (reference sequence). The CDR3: CSARRPGMYEKLFF. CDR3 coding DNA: TGCAGTGCTAGACGGCCGGGGATGTATGAAAAACTGTTTTTT.

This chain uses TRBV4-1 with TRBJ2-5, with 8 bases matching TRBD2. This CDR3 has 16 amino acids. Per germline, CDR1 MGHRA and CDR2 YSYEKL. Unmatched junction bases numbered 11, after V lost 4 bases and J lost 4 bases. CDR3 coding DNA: TGCGCCAGCAGCCGGGGCACCGGGGGGGCTGTAGAGACCCAGTACTTC. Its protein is CASSRGTGGAVETQYF.

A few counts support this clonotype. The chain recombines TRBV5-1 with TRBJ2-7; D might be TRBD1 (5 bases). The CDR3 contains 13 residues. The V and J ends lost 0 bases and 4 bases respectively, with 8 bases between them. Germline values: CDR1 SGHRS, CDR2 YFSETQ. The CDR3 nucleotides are TGCGCCAGCAGCTTGGTGGGGCAATACGAGCAGTACTTC. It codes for CASSLVGQYEQYF.

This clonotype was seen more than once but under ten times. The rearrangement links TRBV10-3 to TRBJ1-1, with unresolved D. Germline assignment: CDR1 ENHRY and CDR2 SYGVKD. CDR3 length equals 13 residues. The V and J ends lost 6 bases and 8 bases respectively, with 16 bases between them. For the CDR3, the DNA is TGTGCCATCAGCCCCCGTTTGTCCGACGAAGCTTTCTTT. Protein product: CAISPRLSDEAFF.

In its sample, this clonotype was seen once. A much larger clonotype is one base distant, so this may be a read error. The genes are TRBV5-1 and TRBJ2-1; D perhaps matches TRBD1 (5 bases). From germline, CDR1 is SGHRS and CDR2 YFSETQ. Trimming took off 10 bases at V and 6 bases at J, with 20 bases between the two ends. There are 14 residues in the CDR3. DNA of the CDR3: TGCGCCTGCACTCGGGCCAGGGCCCTCAATGAGCAGTTCTTC. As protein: CACTRARALNEQFF.

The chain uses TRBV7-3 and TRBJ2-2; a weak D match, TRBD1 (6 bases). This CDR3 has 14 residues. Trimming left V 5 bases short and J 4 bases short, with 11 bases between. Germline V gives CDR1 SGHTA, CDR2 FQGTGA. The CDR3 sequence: CASSPKGGTGELFF. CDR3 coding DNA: TGTGCCAGCAGCCCCAAAGGGGGCACCGGGGAGCTGTTTTTT.

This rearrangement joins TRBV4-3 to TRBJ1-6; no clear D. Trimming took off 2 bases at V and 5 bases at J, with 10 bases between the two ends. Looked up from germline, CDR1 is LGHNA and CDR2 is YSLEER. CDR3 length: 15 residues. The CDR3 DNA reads TGCGCCAGCAGCCAATTCGAGGTTCATAATTCACCCCTCCACTTT. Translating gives CASSQFEVHNSPLHF.

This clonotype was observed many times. CDR3: CATTQGPIQYF. CDR3 bases: TGTGCCACCACCCAGGGACCCATTCAGTACTTC. This rearrangement joins TRBV15 to TRBJ2-4; possibly TRBD1 or TRBD2 for D (5 bases each). The CDR3 sequence is 11 residues long. V lost 7 bases, J lost 9 bases, and 10 bases lay in between. The germline gives CDR1 LNHNV, CDR2 YYDKDF (reference sequence).

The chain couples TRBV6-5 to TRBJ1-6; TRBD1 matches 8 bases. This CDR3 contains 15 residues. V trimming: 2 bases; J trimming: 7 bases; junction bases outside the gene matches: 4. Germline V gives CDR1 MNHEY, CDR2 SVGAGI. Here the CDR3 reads CASSYGQGGNSPLHF. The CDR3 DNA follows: TGTGCCAGCAGTTACGGACAGGGCGGGAATTCACCCCTCCACTTT.

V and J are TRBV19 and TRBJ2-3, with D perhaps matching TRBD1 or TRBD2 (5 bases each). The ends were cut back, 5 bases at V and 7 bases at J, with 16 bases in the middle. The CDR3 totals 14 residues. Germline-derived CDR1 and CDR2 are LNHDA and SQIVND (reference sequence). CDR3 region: CASSSHQGRNTQYF. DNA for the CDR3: TGTGCCAGTAGTTCCCACCAGGGACGGAATACGCAGTATTTT. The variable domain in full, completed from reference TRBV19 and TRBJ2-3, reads DGGITQSPKYLFRKEGQNVTLSCEQNLNHDAMYWYRQDPGQGLRLIYYSQIVNDFQKGDIAEGYSVSREKKESFPLTVTSAQKNPTAFYLCASSSHQGRNTQYFGPGTRLTVL.

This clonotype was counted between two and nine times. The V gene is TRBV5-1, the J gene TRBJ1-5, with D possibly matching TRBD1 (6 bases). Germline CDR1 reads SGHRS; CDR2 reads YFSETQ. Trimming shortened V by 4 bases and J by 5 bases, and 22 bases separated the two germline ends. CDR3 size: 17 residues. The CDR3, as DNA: TGCGCCAGCAGCCCCCAACCGACAGGACTGGGACATCAGCCCCAGCATTTT. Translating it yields CASSPQPTGLGHQPQHF.